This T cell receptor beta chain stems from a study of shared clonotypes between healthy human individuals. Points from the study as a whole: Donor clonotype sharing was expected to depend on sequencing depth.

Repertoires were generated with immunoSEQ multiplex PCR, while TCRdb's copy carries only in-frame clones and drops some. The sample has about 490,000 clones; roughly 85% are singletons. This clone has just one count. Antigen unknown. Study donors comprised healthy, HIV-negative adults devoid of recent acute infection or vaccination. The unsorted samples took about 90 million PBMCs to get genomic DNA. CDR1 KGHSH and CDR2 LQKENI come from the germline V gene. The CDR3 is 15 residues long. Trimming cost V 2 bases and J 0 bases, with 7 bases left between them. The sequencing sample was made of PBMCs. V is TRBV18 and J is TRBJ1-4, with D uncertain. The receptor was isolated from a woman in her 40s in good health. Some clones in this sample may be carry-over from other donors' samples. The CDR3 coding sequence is TGTGCCAGCTCACCAGCGGGGTCAACTAATGAAAAACTGTTTTTT. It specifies CASSPAGSTNEKLFF.